This TCR beta chain came from a study of CD8+ T cells in alopecia areata. A word on this clone: What it binds is not known.

Treatment defined: oral pan-JAK inhibitor, 5-10 mg twice daily. RNA extraction was followed by reverse transcription into cDNA, which acted as the sequencing template. Method: immunoSEQ multiplex PCR; TCRdb's copy keeps in-frame clones and lacks some. The table records about 250,000 clones, about three fifths of them present only once. The study's findings and limits: Possibly because of HLA-related factors, TCR sharing was less clear across patients than in mice. Scalp sequencing captures resident alphabeta T cells of normal skin too. Scalp lesions, especially in alopecia totalis/universalis, had higher clonality than normal scalp.

V dropped 5 bases and J dropped 4; count of bases not matched to a gene: 9. Germline loops: CDR1 SGHRS, CDR2 YFSETQ. The CDR3 loop spans 15 amino acids. The receptor was isolated from a human donor with alopecia areata. The sequencing here drew on CD4+ T cells sorted from blood, taken around week 54, from a patient treated with tofacitinib. V gene TRBV5-1 combines with J gene TRBJ2-3; TRBD2 agrees at 8 bases. CDR3 nucleotides: TGCGCCAGCAGTACGGGGGGGCCTTTTGCAGATACGCAGTATTTT. The encoded protein is CASSTGGPFADTQYF.